This is a list of T cell receptor beta chains from one sample in a study of response to subunit inactivated influenza vaccine. TCRdb redid the calling of the RT-PCR reads with MiXCR, one entry per CDR3 protein. The profile covers 650,000 to 800,000 distinct CDR3 sequences, with 14% appearing a single time and 6.5% to 8.5% taken by the ten largest. The material sequenced was PBMCs from blood, taken roughly 2 weeks before vaccination. These receptors all come from a man aged 50 to 60 who received an inactivated influenza vaccine. Each CDR3 is given with its conserved first and last residue. The D gene is left open where the match is weak. The size entry is marked missing in some rows and otherwise reads once, few, many or a size class.

>TRBV7-2|NA|NA|TRBJ2-3
CASNPGPGTDTQYF
TGTGCCAGCAATCCGGGCCCTGGGACAGATACGCAGTATTTT
>TRBV28|few|NA|TRBJ1-2
CASSPWTSNYGYTF
TGTGCCAGCAGCCCCTGGACATCTAACTATGGCTACACCTTC
>TRBV6-2/TRBV6-3|few|NA|TRBJ1-5
CATTLGGARQPQHF
TGTGCCACCACGCTTGGAGGGGCGCGACAGCCCCAGCATTTT
>TRBV7-2|NA|TRBD1|TRBJ2-7
CASSRDRGRSEQYF
TGTGCCAGCAGCCGCGACAGGGGGCGGAGCGAGCAGTACTTC
>TRBV5-1|many|TRBD1|TRBJ1-1
CASSRGTGEPPYPEAFF
TGCGCCAGCAGCCGAGGGACAGGCGAACCGCCGTACCCTGAAGCTTTCTTT
>TRBV5-5|few|TRBD1|TRBJ2-2
CASSLAPDRANTGELFF
TGTGCCAGCAGCTTGGCCCCGGACAGGGCGAACACCGGGGAGCTGTTTTTT
>TRBV5-6|NA|NA|TRBJ2-7
CASSSLGPTEQYF
TGTGCCAGCAGCTCTTTAGGCCCCACTGAGCAGTACTTC
>TRBV7-2|NA|TRBD2|TRBJ2-7
CASSASSGSFPYEQYF
TGTGCCAGCAGCGCATCTAGCGGGAGTTTCCCCTACGAGCAGTACTTC
>TRBV12-3/TRBV12-4|NA|NA|TRBJ1-5
CASSLRDYQPQHF
TGTGCCAGCAGTTTACGGGACTATCAGCCCCAGCATTTT
>TRBV7-6|NA|NA|TRBJ2-1
CASSLEHSSYNEQFF
TGTGCCAGCAGCTTAGAACATAGCTCCTACAATGAGCAGTTCTTC
>TRBV20-1|NA|TRBD2|TRBJ2-1
CSARDRGRYYNEQFF
TGCAGTGCTAGAGACCGCGGGAGGTACTACAATGAGCAGTTCTTC
>TRBV19|NA|NA|TRBJ1-2
CASRKQGDGYTF
TGTGCCAGTAGAAAACAGGGTGACGGCTACACCTTC
>TRBV28|few|NA|TRBJ1-6
CASRSTSRSSYNSPLHF
TGTGCCAGCAGATCTACAAGCAGAAGCTCCTATAATTCACCCCTCCACTTT
>TRBV11-2|NA|NA|TRBJ2-7
CASSSPRAGGNEQYF
TGTGCCAGCAGCTCGCCCCGGGCCGGAGGGAACGAGCAGTACTTC
>TRBV11-2|few|TRBD2|TRBJ2-1
CASSLVAGLAGVMQFF
TGTGCCAGCAGCTTAGTGGCCGGACTAGCGGGAGTCATGCAGTTCTTC
>TRBV12-3/TRBV12-4|many|TRBD2|TRBJ2-5
CASSNRHLRGAQETQYF
TGTGCCAGCAGCAACCGCCACTTGCGGGGGGCCCAAGAGACCCAGTACTTC
>TRBV20-1|NA|TRBD1|TRBJ2-5
CSASPDRGGKTQYF
TGCAGTGCTAGTCCAGACAGGGGGGGAAAGACCCAGTACTTC
>TRBV11-2|NA|NA|TRBJ1-1
CASSPNRGALTEAFF
TGTGCCAGCAGCCCCAACCGAGGGGCGCTTACTGAAGCTTTCTTT
>TRBV20-1|once|TRBD1|TRBJ2-2
CSARDYLQGATAGELFF
TGCAGTGCTAGAGATTACTTGCAGGGGGCGACCGCCGGGGAGCTGTTTTTT
>TRBV12-3/TRBV12-4|few|TRBD1|TRBJ1-5
CASTRTGTNQPQHF
TGTGCCAGCACCCGGACAGGGACCAATCAGCCCCAGCATTTT